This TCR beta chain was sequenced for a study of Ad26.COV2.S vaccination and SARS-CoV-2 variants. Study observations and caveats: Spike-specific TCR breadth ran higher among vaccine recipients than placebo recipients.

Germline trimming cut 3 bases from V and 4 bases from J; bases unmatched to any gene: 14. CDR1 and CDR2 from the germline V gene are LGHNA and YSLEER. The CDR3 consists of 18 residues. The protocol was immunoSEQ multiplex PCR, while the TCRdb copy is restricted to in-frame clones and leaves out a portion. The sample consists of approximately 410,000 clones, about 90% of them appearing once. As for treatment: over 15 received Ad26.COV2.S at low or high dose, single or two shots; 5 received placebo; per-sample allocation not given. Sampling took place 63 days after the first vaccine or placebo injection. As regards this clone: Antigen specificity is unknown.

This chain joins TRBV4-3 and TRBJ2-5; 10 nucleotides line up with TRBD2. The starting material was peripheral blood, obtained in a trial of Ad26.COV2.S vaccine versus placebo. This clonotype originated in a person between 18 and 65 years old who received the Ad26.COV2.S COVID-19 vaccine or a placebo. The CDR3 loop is CASSQSVPSGGAGETQYF. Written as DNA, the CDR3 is TGCGCCAGCAGCCAGAGCGTTCCCAGCGGGGGGGCCGGAGAGACCCAGTACTTC.